This T cell receptor (beta chain) stems from a study of cytomegalovirus exposure and HLA in healthy donors. The wider study: Genotyping of nearly 400 donors showed that around 86% belonged to the Caucasian-associated ancestry cluster.

There are 12 residues in the CDR3. Germline V gene sequence: CDR1 MNHNY, CDR2 SVGAGI (reference sequence). It was with 60 Vbeta and 13 Jbeta primers that the PCR ran. Produced via immunoSEQ multiplex PCR; TCRdb's table is partial and in-frame only. The sample records roughly 100,000 clones, over 75% being singletons. With regard to this clone: Its antigen is unidentified. The germline gene is not matched at one end of the junction; a read error may be the cause.

Study outcomes and limitations: An observed cluster of highly shared sequence variants was recorded as a likely sequencing artifact. Common viral pathogens seemed to be connected with several of the most significant clusters, according to a later analysis. The presence/absence work took it that sequencing depth was about the same across donors.

The chain uses TRBV6-6 and TRBJ2-3; D remains unclear. The clonotype was recovered from a man aged 45-65 years in good health and CMV-seronegative. Sample: PBMCs. CDR3: CASRYQKDTQYF. CDR3 DNA: TGTGCCAGCCGTTACCAGAAGGATACGCAGTATTTT.